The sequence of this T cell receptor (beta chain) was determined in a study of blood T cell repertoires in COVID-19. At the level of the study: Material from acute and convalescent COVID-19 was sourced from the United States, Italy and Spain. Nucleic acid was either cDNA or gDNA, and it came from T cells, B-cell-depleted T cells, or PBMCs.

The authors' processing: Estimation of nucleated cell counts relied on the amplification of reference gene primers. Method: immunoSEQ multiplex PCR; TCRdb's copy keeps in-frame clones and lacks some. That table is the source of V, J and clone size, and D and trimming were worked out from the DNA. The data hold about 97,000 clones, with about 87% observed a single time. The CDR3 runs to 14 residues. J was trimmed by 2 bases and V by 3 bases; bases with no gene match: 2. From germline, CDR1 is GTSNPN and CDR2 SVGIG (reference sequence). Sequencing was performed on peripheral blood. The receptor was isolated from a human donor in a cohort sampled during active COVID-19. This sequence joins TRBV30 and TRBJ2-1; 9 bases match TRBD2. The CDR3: CAWRAGGPYNEQFF. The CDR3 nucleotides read TGTGCCTGGAGGGCGGGAGGGCCCTACAATGAGCAGTTCTTC.